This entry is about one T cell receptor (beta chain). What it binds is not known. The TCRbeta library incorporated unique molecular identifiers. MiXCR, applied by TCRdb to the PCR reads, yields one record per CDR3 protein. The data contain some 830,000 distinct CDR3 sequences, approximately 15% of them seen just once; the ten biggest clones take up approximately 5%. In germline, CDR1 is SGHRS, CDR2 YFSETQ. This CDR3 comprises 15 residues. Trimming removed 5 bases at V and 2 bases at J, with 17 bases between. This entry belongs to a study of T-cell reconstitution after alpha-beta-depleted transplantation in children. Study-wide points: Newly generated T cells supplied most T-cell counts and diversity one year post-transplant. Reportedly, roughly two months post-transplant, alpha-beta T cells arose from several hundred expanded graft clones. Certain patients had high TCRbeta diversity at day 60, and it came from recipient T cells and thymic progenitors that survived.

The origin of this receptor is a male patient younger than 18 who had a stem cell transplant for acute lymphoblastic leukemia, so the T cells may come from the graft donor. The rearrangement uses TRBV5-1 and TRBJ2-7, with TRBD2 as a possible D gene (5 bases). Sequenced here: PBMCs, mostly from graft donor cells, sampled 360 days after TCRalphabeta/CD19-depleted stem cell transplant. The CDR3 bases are TGCGCCAGCAGTTCAAACGGACTTAACCCCTACGAGCAGTACTTC. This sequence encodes CASSSNGLNPYEQYF. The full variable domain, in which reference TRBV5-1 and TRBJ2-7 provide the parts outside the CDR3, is KAGVTQTPRYLIKTRGQQVTLSCSPISGHRSVSWYQQTPGQGLQFLFEYFSETQRNKGNFPGRFSGRQFSNSRSEMNVSTLELGDSALYLCASSSNGLNPYEQYFGPGTRLTVT.